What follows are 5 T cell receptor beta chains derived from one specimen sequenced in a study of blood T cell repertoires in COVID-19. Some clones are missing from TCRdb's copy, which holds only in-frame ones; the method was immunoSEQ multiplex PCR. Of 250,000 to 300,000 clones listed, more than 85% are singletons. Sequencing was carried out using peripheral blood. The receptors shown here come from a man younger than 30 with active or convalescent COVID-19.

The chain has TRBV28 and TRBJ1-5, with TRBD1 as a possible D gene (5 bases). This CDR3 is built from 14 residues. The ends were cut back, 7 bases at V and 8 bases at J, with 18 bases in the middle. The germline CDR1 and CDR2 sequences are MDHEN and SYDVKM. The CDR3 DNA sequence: TGTGCCAGCACCCCCGGGGGGGGTTGGGAGCCCCAGCATTTT. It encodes CASTPGGGWEPQHF.

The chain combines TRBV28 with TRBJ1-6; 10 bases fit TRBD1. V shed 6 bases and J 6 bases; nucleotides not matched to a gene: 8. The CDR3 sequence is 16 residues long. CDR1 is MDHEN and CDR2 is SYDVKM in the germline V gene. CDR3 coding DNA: TGTGCCAGCAGGGACCTCGACAGGGGGCGTAATTCACCCCTCCACTTT. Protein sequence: CASRDLDRGRNSPLHF.

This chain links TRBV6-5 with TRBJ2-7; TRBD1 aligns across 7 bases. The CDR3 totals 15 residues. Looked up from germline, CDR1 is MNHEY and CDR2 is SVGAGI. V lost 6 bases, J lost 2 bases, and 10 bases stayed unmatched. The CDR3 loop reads CASSVSGTAPYEQYF. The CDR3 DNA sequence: TGTGCCAGCAGCGTTTCCGGGACAGCCCCCTACGAGCAGTACTTC.

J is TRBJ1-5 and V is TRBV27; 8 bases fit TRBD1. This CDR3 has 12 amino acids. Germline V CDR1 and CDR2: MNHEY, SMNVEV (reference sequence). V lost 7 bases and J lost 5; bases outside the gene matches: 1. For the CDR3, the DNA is TGTGCCAGCAAGACAGGGGATCAGCCCCAGCATTTT. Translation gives CASKTGDQPQHF.

CDR3 DNA: TGTGCCAGCAGCCAACAACAGGGGGGCGGTCAGCCCCAGCATTTT. This translates into CASSQQQGGGQPQHF. The chain joins TRBV6-5 to TRBJ1-5, with 8 bases matching TRBD1. Losses at the gene ends were 6 bases for V and 6 bases for J; bases not matched to a gene: 10. Germline V lookup: CDR1 MNHEY, CDR2 SVGAGI. CDR3 size: 15 residues.